The clone carrying this T cell receptor beta chain was counted only a few times. This sample is part of a study of early T cells in non-severe SARS-CoV-2 infection. With 1 base clipped from V and 9 bases from J, the junction kept 11 bases outside the gene matches. This CDR3 contains 15 residues. Germline lookup yields CDR1 SEHNR and CDR2 FQNEAQ (reference sequence). TCRdb analysed the 5' RACE reads with MiXCR anew, one entry per CDR3 protein. The sample contains some 45,000 distinct CDR3 sequences, almost 7.5% of which appear only once. V and J are TRBV7-9 and TRBJ2-7, with 8 bases identical to TRBD2. Sequencing was done on a sample of whole blood. The sequence was collected from an adult who was a healthcare worker with PCR-confirmed SARS-CoV-2 infection or an uninfected control (not recorded which). Here the CDR3 DNA reads TGTGCCAGCAGCTTAGGGACTAGCCCTCGGCTGCGGCAGTACTTC. Protein: CASSLGTSPRLRQYF.